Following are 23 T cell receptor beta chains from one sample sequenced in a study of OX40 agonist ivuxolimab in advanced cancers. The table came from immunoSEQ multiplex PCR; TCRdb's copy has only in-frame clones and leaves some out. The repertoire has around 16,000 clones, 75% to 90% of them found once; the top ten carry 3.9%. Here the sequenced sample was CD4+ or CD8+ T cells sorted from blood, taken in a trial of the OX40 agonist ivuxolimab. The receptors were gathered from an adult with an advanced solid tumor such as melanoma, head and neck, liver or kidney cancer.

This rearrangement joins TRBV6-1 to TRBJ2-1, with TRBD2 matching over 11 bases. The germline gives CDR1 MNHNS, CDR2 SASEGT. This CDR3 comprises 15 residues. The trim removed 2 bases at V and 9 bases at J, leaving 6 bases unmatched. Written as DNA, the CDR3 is TGTGCCAGCAGTGAAAGGTATAGCGGGAGGGGTGAGCAGTTCTTC. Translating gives CASSERYSGRGEQFF.

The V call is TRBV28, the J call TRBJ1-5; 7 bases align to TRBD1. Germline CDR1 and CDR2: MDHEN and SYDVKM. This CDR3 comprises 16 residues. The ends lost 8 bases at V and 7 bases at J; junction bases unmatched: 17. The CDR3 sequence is CASFDRAPGSRQPQHF. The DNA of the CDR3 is TGTGCCAGCTTTGACAGGGCCCCGGGAAGTAGGCAGCCCCAGCATTTT.

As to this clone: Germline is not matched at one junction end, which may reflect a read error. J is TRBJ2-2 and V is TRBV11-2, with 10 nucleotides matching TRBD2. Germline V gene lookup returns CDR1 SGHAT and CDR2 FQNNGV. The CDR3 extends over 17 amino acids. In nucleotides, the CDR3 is TGTGCCAGCAGCTCCTGGGGGGCTAGCGGGAGCCCCGGAGAGCTGTTTTTT. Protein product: CASSSWGASGSPGELFF.

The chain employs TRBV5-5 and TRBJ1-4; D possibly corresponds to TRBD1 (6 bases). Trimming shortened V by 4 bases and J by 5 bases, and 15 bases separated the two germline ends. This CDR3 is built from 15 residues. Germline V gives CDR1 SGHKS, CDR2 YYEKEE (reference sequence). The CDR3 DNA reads TGTGCCAGCAGCCACGGCAACAGGGTCAATGAAAAACTGTTTTTT. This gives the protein CASSHGNRVNEKLFF.

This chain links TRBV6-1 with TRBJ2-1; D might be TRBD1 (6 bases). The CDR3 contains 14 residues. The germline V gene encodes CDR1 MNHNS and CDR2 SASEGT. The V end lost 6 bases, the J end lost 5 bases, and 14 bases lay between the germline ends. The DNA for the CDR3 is TGTGCCAGCAGAAAGGGGGAGAGGAACAATGAGCAGTTCTTC. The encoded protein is CASRKGERNNEQFF.

CDR3 DNA: TGTGCCAGCAGTCGGGACCTCGAACGAAGCTATGGCTACACCTTC. Translating gives CASSRDLERSYGYTF. The V call is TRBV2, the J call TRBJ1-2, with D possibly matching TRBD1 (5 bases). Germline assignment: CDR1 SNHLY and CDR2 FYNNEI. The V gene lost 5 bases and the J gene lost 4 bases, with 17 bases spanning the gap. This CDR3 has 15 residues.

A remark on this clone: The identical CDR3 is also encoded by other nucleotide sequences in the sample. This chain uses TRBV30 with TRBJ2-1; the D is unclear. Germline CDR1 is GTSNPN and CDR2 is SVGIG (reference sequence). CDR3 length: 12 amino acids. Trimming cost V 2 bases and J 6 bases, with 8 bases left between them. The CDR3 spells CAWSTSTNEQFF. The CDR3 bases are TGTGCCTGGAGTACCAGCACCAATGAGCAGTTCTTC.

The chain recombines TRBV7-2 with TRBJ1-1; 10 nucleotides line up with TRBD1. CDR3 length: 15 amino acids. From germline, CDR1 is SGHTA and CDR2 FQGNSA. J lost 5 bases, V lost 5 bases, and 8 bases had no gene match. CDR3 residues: CASSKPGQGRTEAFF. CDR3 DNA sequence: TGTGCCAGCAGCAAACCGGGACAGGGGAGGACTGAAGCTTTCTTT.

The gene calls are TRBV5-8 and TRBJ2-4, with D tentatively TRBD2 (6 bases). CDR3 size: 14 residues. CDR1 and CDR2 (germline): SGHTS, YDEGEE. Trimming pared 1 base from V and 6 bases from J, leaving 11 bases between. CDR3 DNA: TGTGCCAGCAGCTTGCGGCGGGACGGAAACATTCAGTACTTC. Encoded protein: CASSLRRDGNIQYF.

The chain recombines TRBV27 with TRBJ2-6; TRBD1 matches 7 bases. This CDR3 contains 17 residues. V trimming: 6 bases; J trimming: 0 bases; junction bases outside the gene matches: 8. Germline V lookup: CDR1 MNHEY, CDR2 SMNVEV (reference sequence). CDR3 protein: CASRLRDRSSGANVLTF. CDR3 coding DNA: TGTGCCAGCAGACTAAGGGACAGAAGCTCTGGGGCCAACGTCCTGACTTTC. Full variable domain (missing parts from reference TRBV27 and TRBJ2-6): EAQVTQNPRYLITVTGKKLTVTCSQNMNHEYMSWYRQDPGLGLRQIYYSMNVEVTDKGDVPEGYKVSRKEKRNFPLILESPSPNQTSLYFCASRLRDRSSGANVLTFGAGSRLTVL.

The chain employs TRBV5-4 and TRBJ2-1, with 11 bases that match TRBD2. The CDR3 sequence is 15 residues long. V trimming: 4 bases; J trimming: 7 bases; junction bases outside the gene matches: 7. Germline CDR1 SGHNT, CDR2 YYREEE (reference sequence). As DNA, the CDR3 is TGTGCCAGCAGCCCGACTAGCGGGGCCATTAATGAGCAGTTCTTC. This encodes CASSPTSGAINEQFF.

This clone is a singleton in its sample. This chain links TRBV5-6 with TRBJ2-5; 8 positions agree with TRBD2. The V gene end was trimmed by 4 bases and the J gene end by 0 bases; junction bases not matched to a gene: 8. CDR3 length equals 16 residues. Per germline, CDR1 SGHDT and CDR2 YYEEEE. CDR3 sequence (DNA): TGTGCCAGCAGCCTAACTAGCGGCTTGTACCAAGAGACCCAGTACTTC. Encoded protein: CASSLTSGLYQETQYF.

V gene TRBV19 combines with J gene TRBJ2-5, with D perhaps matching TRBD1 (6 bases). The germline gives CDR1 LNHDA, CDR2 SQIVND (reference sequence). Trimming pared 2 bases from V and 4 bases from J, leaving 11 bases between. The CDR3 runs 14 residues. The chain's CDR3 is CASSIQGSSETQYF. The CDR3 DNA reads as TGTGCCAGTAGTATACAGGGGAGCTCAGAGACCCAGTACTTC.

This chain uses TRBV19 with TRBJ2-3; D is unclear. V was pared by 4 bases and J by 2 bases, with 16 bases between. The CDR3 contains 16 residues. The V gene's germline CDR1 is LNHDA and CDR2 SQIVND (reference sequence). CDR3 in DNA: TGTGCCAGTAGTAATCCAGCTCTCCGGGCCACAGATACGCAGTATTTT. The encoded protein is CASSNPALRATDTQYF.

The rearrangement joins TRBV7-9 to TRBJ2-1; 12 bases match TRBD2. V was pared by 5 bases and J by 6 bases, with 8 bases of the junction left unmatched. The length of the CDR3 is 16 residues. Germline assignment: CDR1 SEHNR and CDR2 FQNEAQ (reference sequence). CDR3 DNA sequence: TGTGCCAGCAGCCCGCCGGGACTAGCGGGTCTCAATGAGCAGTTCTTC. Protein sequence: CASSPPGLAGLNEQFF.

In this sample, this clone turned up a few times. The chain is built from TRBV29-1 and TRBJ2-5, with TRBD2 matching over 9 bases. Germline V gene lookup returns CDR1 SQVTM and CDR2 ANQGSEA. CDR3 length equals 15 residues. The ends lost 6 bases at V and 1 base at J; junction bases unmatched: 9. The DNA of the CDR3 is TGCAGCGTCGAGTTAGCGGGAGTCCTCCAAGAGACCCAGTACTTC. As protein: CSVELAGVLQETQYF. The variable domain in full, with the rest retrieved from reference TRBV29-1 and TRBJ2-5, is SAVISQKPSRDICQRGTSLTIQCQVDSQVTMMFWYRQQPGQSLTLIATANQGSEATYESGFVIDKFPISRPNLTFSTLTVSNMSPEDSSIYLCSVELAGVLQETQYFGPGTRLLVL.

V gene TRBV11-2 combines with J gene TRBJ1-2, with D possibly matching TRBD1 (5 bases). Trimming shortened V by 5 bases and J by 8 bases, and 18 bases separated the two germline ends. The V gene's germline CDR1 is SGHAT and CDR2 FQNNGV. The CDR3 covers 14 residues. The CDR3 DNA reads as TGTGCCAGCAGCCCGCGGACAACCCAGTGGGGCTACACCTTC. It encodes CASSPRTTQWGYTF. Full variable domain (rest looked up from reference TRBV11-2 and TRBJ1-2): EAGVAQSPRYKIIEKRQSVAFWCNPISGHATLYWYQQILGQGPKLLIQFQNNGVVDDSQLPKDRFSAERLKGVDSTLKIQPAKLEDSAVYLCASSPRTTQWGYTFGSGTRLTVV.

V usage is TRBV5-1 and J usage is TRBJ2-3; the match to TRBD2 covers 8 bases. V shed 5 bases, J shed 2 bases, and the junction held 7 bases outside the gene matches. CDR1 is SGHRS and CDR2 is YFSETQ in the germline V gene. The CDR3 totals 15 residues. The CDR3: CASSPGTSYTDTQYF. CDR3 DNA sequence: TGCGCCAGCAGTCCCGGGACTAGTTACACAGATACGCAGTATTTT. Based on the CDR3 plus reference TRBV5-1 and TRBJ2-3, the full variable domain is KAGVTQTPRYLIKTRGQQVTLSCSPISGHRSVSWYQQTPGQGLQFLFEYFSETQRNKGNFPGRFSGRQFSNSRSEMNVSTLELGDSALYLCASSPGTSYTDTQYFGPGTRLTVL.

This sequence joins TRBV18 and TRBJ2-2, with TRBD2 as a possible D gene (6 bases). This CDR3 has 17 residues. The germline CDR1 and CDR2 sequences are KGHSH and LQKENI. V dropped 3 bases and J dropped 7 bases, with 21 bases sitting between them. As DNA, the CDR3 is TGTGCCAGCTCACCCGAGGCGTCGGGGGTACTGGACGGGGAGCTGTTTTTT. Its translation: CASSPEASGVLDGELFF.

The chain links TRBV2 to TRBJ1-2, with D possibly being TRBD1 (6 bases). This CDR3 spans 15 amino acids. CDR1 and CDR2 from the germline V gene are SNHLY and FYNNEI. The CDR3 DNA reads TGTGTAAACAGTGGGGAGGGGGGCCTCAGCTATGGCTACACCTTC. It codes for CVNSGEGGLSYGYTF.

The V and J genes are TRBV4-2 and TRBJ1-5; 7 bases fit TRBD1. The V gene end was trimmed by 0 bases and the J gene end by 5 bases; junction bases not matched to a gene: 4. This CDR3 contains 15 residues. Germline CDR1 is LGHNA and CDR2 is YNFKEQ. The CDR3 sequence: CASSQEDRQDQPQHF. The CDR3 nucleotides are TGTGCCAGCAGCCAAGAGGACAGGCAAGATCAGCCCCAGCATTTT.

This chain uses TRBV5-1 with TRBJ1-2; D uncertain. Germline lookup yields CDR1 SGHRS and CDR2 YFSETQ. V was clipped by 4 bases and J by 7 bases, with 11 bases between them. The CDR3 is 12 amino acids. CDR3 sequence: CASSESTLGYTF. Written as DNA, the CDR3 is TGCGCCAGCAGCGAATCGACCCTTGGCTACACCTTC.

The CDR3 protein is CASAPGTSGLYEQYF. In DNA, the CDR3 is TGTGCCAGTGCCCCGGGGACTAGCGGCCTCTACGAGCAGTACTTC. The chain recombines TRBV19 with TRBJ2-7; 11 bases are shared with TRBD2. The CDR3 is 15 residues long. With 8 bases clipped from V and 3 bases from J, the junction kept 9 bases outside the gene matches. The V gene's germline CDR1 is LNHDA and CDR2 SQIVND (reference sequence).